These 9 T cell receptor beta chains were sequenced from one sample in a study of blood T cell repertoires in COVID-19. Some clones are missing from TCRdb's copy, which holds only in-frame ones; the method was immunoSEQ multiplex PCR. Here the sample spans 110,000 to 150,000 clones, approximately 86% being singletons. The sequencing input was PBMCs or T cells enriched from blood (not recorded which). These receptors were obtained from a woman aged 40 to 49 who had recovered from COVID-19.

This chain's CDR3 is CASSLLPSGSRSSYEQYF. In DNA, the CDR3 is TGTGCCAGCAGCTTATTACCTAGCGGGAGTCGAAGCTCCTACGAGCAGTACTTC. The chain is built from TRBV11-2 and TRBJ2-7; 10 bases are a match to TRBD2. The CDR3 is made up of 18 amino acids. The ends lost 2 bases at V and 0 bases at J; junction bases unmatched: 10. The germline CDR1 and CDR2 sequences are SGHAT and FQNNGV.

The CDR3 nucleotides read TGTGCCAGCAGAAGACTCTCTGCCCTCACAGATACGCAGTATTTT. This codes for CASRRLSALTDTQYF. The V and J genes are TRBV5-6 and TRBJ2-3; D unclear. This CDR3 has 15 residues. V shed 5 bases and J shed 2 bases, with 15 bases lying between them. CDR1 is SGHDT, CDR2 YYEEEE, per germline.

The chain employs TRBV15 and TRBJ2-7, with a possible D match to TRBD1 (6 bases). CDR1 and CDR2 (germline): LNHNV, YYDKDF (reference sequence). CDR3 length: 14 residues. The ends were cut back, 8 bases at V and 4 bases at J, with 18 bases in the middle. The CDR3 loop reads CATGSSGDSYEQYF. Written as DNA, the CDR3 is TGTGCCACCGGATCATCAGGGGATTCTTACGAGCAGTACTTC.

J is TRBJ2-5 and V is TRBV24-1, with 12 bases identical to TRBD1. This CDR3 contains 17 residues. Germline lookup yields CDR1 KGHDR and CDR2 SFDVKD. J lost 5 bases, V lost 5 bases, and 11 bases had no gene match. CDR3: CATSAPSGTGGRETQYF. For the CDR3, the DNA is TGTGCCACCAGTGCCCCGTCCGGGACAGGGGGCCGGGAGACCCAGTACTTC.

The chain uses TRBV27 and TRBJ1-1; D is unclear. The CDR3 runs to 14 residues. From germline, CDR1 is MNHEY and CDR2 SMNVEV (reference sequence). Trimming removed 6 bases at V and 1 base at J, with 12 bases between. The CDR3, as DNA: TGTGCCAGCAGGATTACAGCGGAGAACACTGAAGCTTTCTTT. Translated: CASRITAENTEAFF.

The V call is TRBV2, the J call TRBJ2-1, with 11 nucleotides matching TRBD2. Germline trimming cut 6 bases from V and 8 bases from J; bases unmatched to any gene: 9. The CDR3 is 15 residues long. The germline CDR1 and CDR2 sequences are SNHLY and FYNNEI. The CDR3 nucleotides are TGTGCCAGCAGGGGTAGCGGGAGGGCTTTCGATGAGCAGTTCTTC. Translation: CASRGSGRAFDEQFF.

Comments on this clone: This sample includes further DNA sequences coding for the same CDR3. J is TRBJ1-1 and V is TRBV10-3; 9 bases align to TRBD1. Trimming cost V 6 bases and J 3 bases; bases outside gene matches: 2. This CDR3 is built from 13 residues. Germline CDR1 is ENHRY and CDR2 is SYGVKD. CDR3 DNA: TGTGCCATCAGGGACAGGGGCGACACTGAAGCTTTCTTT. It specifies CAIRDRGDTEAFF.

This CDR3 reads CSVEGGGKSSYNEQFF. DNA for the CDR3: TGCAGCGTTGAAGGAGGAGGCAAGAGCTCCTACAATGAGCAGTTCTTC. This chain links TRBV29-1 with TRBJ2-1; tentatively, D is TRBD2 (5 bases). The CDR3 spans 16 residues. V was cut by 1 base and J by 0 bases, with 13 bases left in between. Per germline, CDR1 SQVTM and CDR2 ANQGSEA.

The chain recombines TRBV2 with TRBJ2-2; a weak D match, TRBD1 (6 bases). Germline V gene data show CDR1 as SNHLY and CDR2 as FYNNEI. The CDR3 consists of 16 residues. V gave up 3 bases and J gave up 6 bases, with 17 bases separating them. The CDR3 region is CASSDLQGERAGELFF. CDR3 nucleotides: TGTGCCAGCAGTGATTTACAGGGAGAACGGGCCGGGGAGCTGTTTTTT. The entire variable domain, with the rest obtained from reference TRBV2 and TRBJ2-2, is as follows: EPEVTQTPSHQVTQMGQEVILRCVPISNHLYFYWYRQILGQKVEFLVSFYNNEISEKSEIFDDQFSVERPDGSNFTLKIRSTKLEDSAMYFCASSDLQGERAGELFFGEGSRLTVL.